Listed here are 5 T cell receptor beta chains from one sample, sequenced in a study of PD-L1 blockade in urothelial cancer. The protocol was immunoSEQ multiplex PCR, while the TCRdb copy is restricted to in-frame clones and leaves out a portion. Among about 38,000 clones listed, 85% were seen once. Time point specified: pretreatment peripheral blood. The sample consisted of PBMCs, taken around atezolizumab (anti-PD-L1) treatment. Receptors were obtained from a man older than 75 with urothelial cancer.

This chain links TRBV25-1 with TRBJ2-1, with TRBD2 identical over 8 bases. The V segment lost 1 base and the J segment 3 bases; nucleotides outside the gene matches: 8. In germline, CDR1 is MGHDK, CDR2 SYGVNS. This CDR3 has 17 amino acids. The CDR3 protein is CASSEFERERIYNEQFF. CDR3 DNA sequence: TGTGCCAGCAGTGAATTCGAGCGGGAGAGAATCTACAATGAGCAGTTCTTC.

Here the CDR3 reads CASSPGGTNEKLFF. The CDR3, as DNA: TGTGCCAGCAGTCCAGGGGGCACTAATGAAAAACTGTTTTTT. The V gene is TRBV27, the J gene TRBJ1-4; TRBD1 agrees at 8 bases. Germline V gives CDR1 MNHEY, CDR2 SMNVEV (reference sequence). The CDR3 has 14 residues. With 5 bases clipped from V and 2 bases from J, the junction kept 1 base outside the gene matches.

This sequence joins TRBV6-5 and TRBJ2-1; TRBD2 might be the D (5 bases). The CDR3 length is 14 residues. Trimming pared 6 bases from V and 5 bases from J, leaving 14 bases between. CDR1 and CDR2 from the germline V gene are MNHEY and SVGAGI. CDR3 bases: TGTGCCAGCAGAATAAGCTTCGGGGACAATGAGCAGTTCTTC. Its translation is CASRISFGDNEQFF.

This clone was observed a few times. The chain has TRBV10-3 and TRBJ1-1; D possibly corresponds to TRBD1 (5 bases). Trimming stripped 3 bases from V and 6 bases from J, with 11 bases between. The CDR3 spans 13 residues. Germline loops: CDR1 ENHRY, CDR2 SYGVKD. The CDR3 sequence: CAISDWRGPEAFF. The CDR3 DNA reads TGTGCCATCAGTGATTGGAGGGGCCCTGAAGCTTTCTTT.

The genes are TRBV18 and TRBJ2-1; 16 positions agree with TRBD2. Germline CDR1 KGHSH, CDR2 LQKENI. CDR3 length: 18 amino acids. The J segment lost 6 bases and the V segment lost 6 bases, leaving 11 bases of the junction unmatched. The CDR3 is CASSPGLAGGPRGNEQFF. The CDR3 DNA reads TGTGCCAGCTCGCCGGGACTAGCGGGAGGGCCTAGGGGCAATGAGCAGTTCTTC.